This TCR beta chain was retrieved from a study of sequential checkpoint blockade in melanoma. Germline V gives CDR1 MNHGY, CDR2 SAAAGT. V gave up 0 bases and J gave up 4 bases; unmatched junction bases: 11. The CDR3 has 17 residues. As to treatment: randomized to nivolumab then ipilimumab (arm A) or the reverse (arm B). None of the patients previously received DNA-damaging chemotherapy. This clone has just a few counts. The antigen is not known. Study findings and constraints: T-cell fraction and clonality followed PD-L1 and CD8+ counts, not mutational load. Pretreatment TIL clonality tracked with response in the nivolumab-first arm. About 30 times likelier clinical benefit followed increased tumor T-cell fraction and clonality.

TCRdb's copy holds only in-frame clones and misses some; the assay was immunoSEQ multiplex PCR. The table lists some 4,100 clones, roughly a fifth of them singletons, with roughly 24% in the top ten. The sequencing here drew on tumor tissue (inferred from file names), taken from a patient given nivolumab and ipilimumab in sequence. The sequence derives from a human donor with melanoma. V is TRBV6-8 and J is TRBJ2-7, with 8 bases identical to TRBD1. This CDR3 is CASSYSTGTGLRYEQYV. The CDR3 DNA is TGTGCCAGCAGTTACTCGACCGGGACAGGCTTGCGTTACGAGCAGTACGTC.